This TCR beta chain was captured by sequencing in a study of blood T cell repertoires in COVID-19. This CDR3 has 15 amino acids. Germline assignment: CDR1 MRHNA and CDR2 SNTAGT. Trimming took 5 bases from V and 1 from J, leaving 13 bases between them. Clones were read by immunoSEQ multiplex PCR, and TCRdb kept only the in-frame ones, dropping some. The sample consists of 140,000 to 150,000 clones, 81% of them appearing once. This sequence was found in a human donor in a cohort sampled during active COVID-19. This chain joins TRBV6-4 and TRBJ2-3; D gene ambiguous. Sequencing was done on a sample of peripheral blood. The CDR3 is CASSQSGSGTDTQYF. The CDR3 DNA follows: TGTGCCAGCAGTCAATCCGGGTCTGGCACAGATACGCAGTATTTT.